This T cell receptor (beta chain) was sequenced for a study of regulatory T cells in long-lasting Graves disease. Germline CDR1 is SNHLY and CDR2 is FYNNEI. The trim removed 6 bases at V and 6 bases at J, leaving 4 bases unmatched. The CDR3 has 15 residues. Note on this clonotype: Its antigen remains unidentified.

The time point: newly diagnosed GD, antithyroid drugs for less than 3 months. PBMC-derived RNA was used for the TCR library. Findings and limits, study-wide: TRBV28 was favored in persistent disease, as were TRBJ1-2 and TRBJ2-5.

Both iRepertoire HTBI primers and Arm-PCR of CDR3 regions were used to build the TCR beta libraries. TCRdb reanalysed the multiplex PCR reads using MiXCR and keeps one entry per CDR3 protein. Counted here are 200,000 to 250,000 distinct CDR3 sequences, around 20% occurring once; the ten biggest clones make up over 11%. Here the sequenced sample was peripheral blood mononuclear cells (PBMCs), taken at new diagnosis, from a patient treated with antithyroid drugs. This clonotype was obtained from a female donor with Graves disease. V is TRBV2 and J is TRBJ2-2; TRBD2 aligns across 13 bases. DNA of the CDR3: TGTGCCAGCAGCAGTACTAGCGGGAGGGCCGGGGAGCTGTTTTTT. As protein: CASSSTSGRAGELFF.